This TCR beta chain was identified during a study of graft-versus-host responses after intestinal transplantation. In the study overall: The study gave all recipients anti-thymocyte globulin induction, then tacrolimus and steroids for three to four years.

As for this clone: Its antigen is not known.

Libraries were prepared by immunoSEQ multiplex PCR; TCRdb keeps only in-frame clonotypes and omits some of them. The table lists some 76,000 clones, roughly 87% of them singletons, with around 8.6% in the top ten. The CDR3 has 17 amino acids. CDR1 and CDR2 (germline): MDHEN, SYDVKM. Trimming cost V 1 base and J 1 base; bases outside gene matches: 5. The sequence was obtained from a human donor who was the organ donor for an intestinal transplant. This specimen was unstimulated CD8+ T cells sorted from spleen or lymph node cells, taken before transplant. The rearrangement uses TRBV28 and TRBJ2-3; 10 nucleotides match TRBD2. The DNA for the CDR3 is TGTGCCAGCAGTTTATCCCCCCTAGCGGGGGGCACAGATACGCAGTATTTT. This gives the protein CASSLSPLAGGTDTQYF.